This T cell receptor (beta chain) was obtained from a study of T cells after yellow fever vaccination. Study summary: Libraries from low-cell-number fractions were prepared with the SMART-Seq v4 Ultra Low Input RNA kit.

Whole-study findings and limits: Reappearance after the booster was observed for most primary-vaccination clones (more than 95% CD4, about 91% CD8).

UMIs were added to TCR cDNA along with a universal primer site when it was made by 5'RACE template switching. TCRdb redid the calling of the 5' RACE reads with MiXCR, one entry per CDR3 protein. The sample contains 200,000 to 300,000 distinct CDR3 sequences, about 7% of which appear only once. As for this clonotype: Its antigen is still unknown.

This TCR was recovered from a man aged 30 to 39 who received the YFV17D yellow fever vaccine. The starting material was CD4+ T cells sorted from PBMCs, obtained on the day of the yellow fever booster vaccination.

The CDR3 loop is CSVASDRGVYEQYF. The DNA for the CDR3 is TGCAGCGTCGCATCGGACAGGGGAGTCTACGAGCAGTACTTC. The chain links TRBV29-1 to TRBJ2-7, with 9 positions matching TRBD1. CDR3 size: 14 residues. The germline gives CDR1 SQVTM, CDR2 ANQGSEA. J was trimmed by 3 bases and V by 6 bases; bases with no gene match: 9.